This TCR beta chain comes out of a study of graft-versus-host responses after intestinal transplantation. As for the study in general: Transplantation in recipients was multivisceral, liver-intestinal, or isolated intestinal. Points from the study as a whole: GvH clones appeared in recipient marrow, some first in ileum or blood.

On this clone itself: Its antigen is not identified.

Intraepithelial and lamina propria lymphocytes were released after the graft tissue was processed. Produced via immunoSEQ multiplex PCR; TCRdb's table is partial and in-frame only. The data hold just under 65,000 clones, with approximately 91% observed a single time. This CDR3 is 15 amino acids long. Per germline, CDR1 SGHRS and CDR2 YFSETQ. V lost 3 bases and J 3 bases, leaving 16 bases between the germline ends. This chain connects TRBV5-1 to TRBJ2-7, with no clear D. The sequences come from ileum tissue, collected roughly 54 weeks after transplant. The TCR originated in a human patient who received an intestinal transplant, so some T cells may come from the graft donor. CDR3 residues: CASSSYRLFGYEQYF. The CDR3 DNA reads as TGCGCCAGCAGCTCGTACCGCCTTTTCGGCTACGAGCAGTACTTC.